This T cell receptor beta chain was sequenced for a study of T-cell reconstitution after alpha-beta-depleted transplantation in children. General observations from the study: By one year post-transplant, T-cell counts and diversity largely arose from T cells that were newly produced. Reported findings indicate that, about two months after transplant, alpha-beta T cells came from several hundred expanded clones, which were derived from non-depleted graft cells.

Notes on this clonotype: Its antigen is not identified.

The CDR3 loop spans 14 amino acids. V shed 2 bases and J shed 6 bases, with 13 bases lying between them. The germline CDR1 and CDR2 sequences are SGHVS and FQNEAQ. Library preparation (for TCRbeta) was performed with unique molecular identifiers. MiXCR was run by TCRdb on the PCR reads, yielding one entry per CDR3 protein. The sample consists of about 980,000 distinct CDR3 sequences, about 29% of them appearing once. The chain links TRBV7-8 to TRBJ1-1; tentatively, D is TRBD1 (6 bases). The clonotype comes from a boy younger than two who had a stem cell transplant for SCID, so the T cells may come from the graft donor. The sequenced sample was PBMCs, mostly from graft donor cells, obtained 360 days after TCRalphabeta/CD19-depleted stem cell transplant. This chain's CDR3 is CASSLTGGLSEAFF. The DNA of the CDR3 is TGTGCCAGCAGCTTAACGGGGGGCCTCTCTGAAGCTTTCTTT.